This entry lists 17 T cell receptor beta chains sequenced from one sample in a study of beta chain features in type 1 diabetes. Expressed TCRB transcripts were sequenced because the isolated RNA had all been reverse transcribed beforehand. Some clones are missing from TCRdb's copy, which holds only in-frame ones; the method was immunoSEQ multiplex PCR. The sample has over 120,000 clones, about 10% seen once. The material sequenced was naive CD4+ T cells from blood. These TCRs come from a man aged 18 to 30 in good health.

The genes are TRBV7-2 and TRBJ2-2; D is ambiguous. The CDR3 contains 14 residues. Germline values: CDR1 SGHTA, CDR2 FQGNSA. V lost 5 bases and J 7 bases, leaving 14 bases between the germline ends. The CDR3 DNA reads TGTGCCAGCAGCACCATCATTACGGGCGGGGAGCTGTTTTTT. Translating it yields CASSTIITGGELFF. Together with reference TRBV7-2 and TRBJ2-2, the CDR3 gives the full variable domain: GAGVSQSPSNKVTEKGKDVELRCDPISGHTALYWYRQSLGQGLEFLIYFQGNSAPDKSGLPSDRFSAERTGGSVSTLTIQRTQQEDSAVYLCASSTIITGGELFFGEGSRLTVL.

The DNA of the CDR3 is TGTGCCAGCAGCTTTTATCAGGGGACCACTGAAGCTTTCTTT. Protein product: CASSFYQGTTEAFF. The rearrangement joins TRBV7-8 to TRBJ1-1; weak D call: TRBD1 (6 bases). CDR3 length: 14 amino acids. The germline gives CDR1 SGHVS, CDR2 FQNEAQ. V was pared by 3 bases and J by 4 bases, with 12 bases between.

This clone was recorded at least ten times. The chain links TRBV28 to TRBJ2-7; TRBD1 agrees at 7 bases. V lost 6 bases, J lost 2 bases, and 7 bases stayed unmatched. Germline V gene lookup returns CDR1 MDHEN and CDR2 SYDVKM. The CDR3 spans 14 residues. In DNA form, the CDR3 reads TGTGCCAGCAGCCCGACAGGGTTCACCTACGAGCAGTACTTC. It translates to CASSPTGFTYEQYF.

This chain joins TRBV5-1 and TRBJ2-7; 7 positions agree with TRBD2. CDR1 is SGHRS and CDR2 is YFSETQ in the germline V gene. V was pared by 0 bases and J by 6 bases, with 3 bases of the junction left unmatched. The length of the CDR3 is 13 residues. CDR3 sequence (DNA): TGCGCCAGCAGCTTGGGACTAGCTCCCGAGCAGTACTTC. Translated, it gives CASSLGLAPEQYF.

This clone occurred once. The V call is TRBV5-4, the J call TRBJ2-7; a possible D gene is TRBD1 (6 bases). The CDR3 length is 14 residues. Germline values: CDR1 SGHNT, CDR2 YYREEE (reference sequence). V was pared by 0 bases and J by 0 bases, with 7 bases between. In DNA form, the CDR3 reads TGTGCCAGCAGCTTGGAGGGGGTCTCCTACGAGCAGTACTTC. The encoded protein is CASSLEGVSYEQYF.

This clone has just a few counts. This chain joins TRBV9 and TRBJ1-6; D gene uncertain. From germline, CDR1 is SGDLS and CDR2 YYNGEE. The CDR3 sequence is 15 residues long. V was trimmed by 5 bases and J by 5 bases, leaving 14 bases between them. The CDR3 DNA is TGTGCCAGCAGTCCTCGGTACGTCGATAATTCACCCCTCCACTTT. Translating it yields CASSPRYVDNSPLHF. Full variable domain (remainder filled in from reference TRBV9 and TRBJ1-6): DSGVTQTPKHLITATGQRVTLRCSPRSGDLSVYWYQQSLDQGLQFLIQYYNGEERAKGNILERFSAQQFPDLHSELNLSSLELGDSALYFCASSPRYVDNSPLHFGNGTRLTVT.

This clone was seen a few times. The chain combines TRBV2 with TRBJ2-7; a weak D match, TRBD1 (6 bases). The CDR3 covers 15 residues. Per germline, CDR1 SNHLY and CDR2 FYNNEI. V was shortened by 3 bases and J by 7 bases, with 19 bases between the two germline ends. CDR3 DNA: TGTGCCAGCAGTGAGGCCGGGACACAAAAATGGGAGCAGTACTTC. This translates into CASSEAGTQKWEQYF.

In its sample, this clone was seen many times. The chain is built from TRBV18 and TRBJ2-7, with D possibly being TRBD1 (5 bases). In germline, CDR1 is KGHSH, CDR2 LQKENI. The length of the CDR3 is 15 residues. Trimming took off 0 bases at V and 5 bases at J, with 14 bases between the two ends. CDR3 amino acids: CASSPPGPPRDEQYF. CDR3 DNA: TGTGCCAGCTCACCACCGGGGCCGCCCCGGGACGAGCAGTACTTC.

Regarding this clone: The sample holds other DNA sequences that translate to the same CDR3. V and J are TRBV7-2 and TRBJ2-5; 8 bases align to TRBD2. With 1 base clipped from V and 2 bases from J, the junction kept 3 bases outside the gene matches. This CDR3 has 15 residues. Germline V lookup: CDR1 SGHTA, CDR2 FQGNSA. The CDR3 is CASSLGGTRQETQYF. In DNA, the CDR3 is TGTGCCAGCAGCTTAGGTGGGACTAGACAAGAGACCCAGTACTTC.

The J gene is TRBJ1-4, the V gene TRBV28; D is perhaps TRBD1 (5 bases). Trimming pared 6 bases from V and 8 bases from J, leaving 10 bases between. The CDR3 is 12 residues long. The germline V gene encodes CDR1 MDHEN and CDR2 SYDVKM. The CDR3, as DNA: TGTGCCAGCAGAGGCGGGACGGAAAAACTGTTTTTT. The encoded protein is CASRGGTEKLFF.

V and J are TRBV29-1 and TRBJ2-3; no clear D gene. The CDR3 is 12 residues long. Germline CDR1 SQVTM, CDR2 ANQGSEA. The ends were cut back, 6 bases at V and 4 bases at J, with 11 bases in the middle. CDR3 nucleotide sequence: TGCAGCGTAGGAGCGACGGCAGATACGCAGTATTTT. Its protein is CSVGATADTQYF.

The chain has TRBV6-6 and TRBJ2-3; 10 bases fit TRBD2. CDR1 and CDR2 (germline): MNHNY, SVGAGI (reference sequence). The V gene end was trimmed by 7 bases and the J gene end by 4 bases; junction bases not matched to a gene: 11. The CDR3 consists of 16 residues. The CDR3 DNA reads TGTGCCAGCACCCTGAGGGGTAGCGGGGGGTCAGATACGCAGTATTTT. Residues: CASTLRGSGGSDTQYF.

This clone was detected only a few times. The chain has TRBV5-1 and TRBJ1-2, with D possibly matching TRBD1 (5 bases). The CDR3 is 15 amino acids. The V gene's germline CDR1 is SGHRS and CDR2 YFSETQ. Trimming cost V 0 bases and J 4 bases, with 13 bases left between them. This chain's CDR3 is CASSLGSGYSYGYTF. The CDR3 nucleotides are TGCGCCAGCAGCTTGGGGTCAGGGTACAGCTATGGCTACACCTTC.

The CDR3 region is CASSWAGGGETQYF. The CDR3, as DNA: TGTGCCAGCAGCTGGGCAGGGGGAGGAGAGACCCAGTACTTC. The chain combines TRBV7-2 with TRBJ2-5; a possible D gene is TRBD1 (7 bases). This CDR3 contains 14 residues. In germline, CDR1 is SGHTA, CDR2 FQGNSA. Trimming pared 4 bases from V and 4 bases from J, leaving 13 bases between. The complete variable domain, with remaining parts taken from reference TRBV7-2 and TRBJ2-5, reads GAGVSQSPSNKVTEKGKDVELRCDPISGHTALYWYRQSLGQGLEFLIYFQGNSAPDKSGLPSDRFSAERTGGSVSTLTIQRTQQEDSAVYLCASSWAGGGETQYFGPGTRLLVL.

Only a few counts were recorded for this clone. As DNA, the CDR3 is TGTGCCAGCAGCTCCCGACAGGGATCGGGGGCCGGGGAGCTGTTTTTT. It codes for CASSSRQGSGAGELFF. The V call is TRBV6-6, the J call TRBJ2-2, with D possibly TRBD1 on 7 matching bases. V was cut by 6 bases and J by 6 bases, with 20 bases left in between. This CDR3 has 16 amino acids. Germline CDR1 reads MNHNY; CDR2 reads SVGAGI (reference sequence).

This CDR3 reads CASSQDSVMGHQETQYF. CDR3 in DNA: TGCGCCAGCAGCCAAGATTCGGTGATGGGCCACCAAGAGACCCAGTACTTC. The chain is built from TRBV4-3 and TRBJ2-5, with D uncertain. This CDR3 has 17 residues. CDR1 LGHNA and CDR2 YSLEER come from the germline V gene. Trimming cost V 0 bases and J 0 bases, with 14 bases left between them.

The chain uses TRBV5-4 and TRBJ1-2, with a tentative D call TRBD1 (5 bases). The CDR3 totals 14 residues. V gave up 0 bases and J gave up 2 bases, with 8 bases separating them. Germline V gene data show CDR1 as SGHNT and CDR2 as YYREEE (reference sequence). CDR3 bases: TGTGCCAGCAGCTTGGTCGGGGGAAACTATGGCTACACCTTC. Its translation is CASSLVGGNYGYTF.